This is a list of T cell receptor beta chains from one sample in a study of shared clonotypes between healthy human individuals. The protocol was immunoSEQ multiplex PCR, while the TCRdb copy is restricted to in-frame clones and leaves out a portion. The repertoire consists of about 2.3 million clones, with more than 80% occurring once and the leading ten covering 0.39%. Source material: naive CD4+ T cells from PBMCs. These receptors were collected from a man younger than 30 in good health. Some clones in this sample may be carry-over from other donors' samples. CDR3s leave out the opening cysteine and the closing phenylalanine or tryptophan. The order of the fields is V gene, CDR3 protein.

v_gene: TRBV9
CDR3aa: ASSVPNYGYT

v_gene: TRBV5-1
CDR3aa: ASSSLAGGGTDTQY

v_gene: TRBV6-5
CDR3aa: ASSYSRDRVNIQY

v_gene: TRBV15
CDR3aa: ATSRGGVVGAYEQY

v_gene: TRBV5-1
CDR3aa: ASSLGEGFTEAF

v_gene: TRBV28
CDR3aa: ASSSPSGRNNEQF

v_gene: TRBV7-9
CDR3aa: ASIPGSKRGAAGYT

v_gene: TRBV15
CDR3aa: ATGPSGGANVLT

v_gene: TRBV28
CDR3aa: ASSIQGPNTEAF

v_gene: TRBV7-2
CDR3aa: ASSWGLAVYNEQF

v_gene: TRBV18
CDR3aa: ASSGANNQPQH

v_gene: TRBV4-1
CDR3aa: ASSPNIGPTSVTDTQY

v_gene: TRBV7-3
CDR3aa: ASSSSGPGSEQF

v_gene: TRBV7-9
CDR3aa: ASSLDFSTRVVRSPLH

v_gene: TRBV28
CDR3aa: ASSPPNTEAF

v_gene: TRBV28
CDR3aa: ASSSPDSNNEQF

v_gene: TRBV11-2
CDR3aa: ASSALSGRALGEQF

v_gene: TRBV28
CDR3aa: ASRMGQGNQPQH

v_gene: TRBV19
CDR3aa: ARAIGGYT

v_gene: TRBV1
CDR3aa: TSSQDQRTGGADTEAF

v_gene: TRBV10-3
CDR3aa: AITIDLNTEAF

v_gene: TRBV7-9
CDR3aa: ASSTSGTDEQF

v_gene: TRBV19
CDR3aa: ASSQRTGRDNEQF

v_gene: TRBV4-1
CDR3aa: ASSQAPGRRAQH